These 26 T cell receptor beta chains share one sample of origin, sequenced in a study of blood T cell repertoires in COVID-19. Produced via immunoSEQ multiplex PCR; TCRdb's table is partial and in-frame only. The data contain some 320,000 clones, approximately 81% of them seen just once; the ten biggest clones take up approximately 1.9%. Material: PBMCs or T cells enriched from blood (not recorded which). These receptors were taken from a woman under 40 who had been exposed to COVID-19.

The V gene is TRBV28, the J gene TRBJ1-5; the D is unclear. CDR1 is MDHEN, CDR2 SYDVKM, per germline. The CDR3 has 14 residues. Trimming shortened V by 6 bases and J by 0 bases, and 9 bases separated the two germline ends. CDR3 loop: CASSLEFSNQPQHF. CDR3 bases: TGTGCCAGCAGCCTAGAGTTTAGCAATCAGCCCCAGCATTTT.

This clone was counted many times. The chain has TRBV11-2 and TRBJ1-1, with 8 nucleotides matching TRBD1. V dropped 3 bases and J dropped 6; count of bases not matched to a gene: 21. The CDR3 runs to 19 residues. Germline V lookup: CDR1 SGHAT, CDR2 FQNNGV. In DNA form, the CDR3 reads TGTGCCAGCAGCTTCCCTCCCCAGGGACCGGGAGAACAGGGGGCTGAAGCTTTCTTT. It codes for CASSFPPQGPGEQGAEAFF. Drawing the rest from reference TRBV11-2 and TRBJ1-1, the complete variable domain is EAGVAQSPRYKIIEKRQSVAFWCNPISGHATLYWYQQILGQGPKLLIQFQNNGVVDDSQLPKDRFSAERLKGVDSTLKIQPAKLEDSAVYLCASSFPPQGPGEQGAEAFFGQGTRLTVV.

The chain links TRBV2 to TRBJ1-5; D is uncertain. Germline loops: CDR1 SNHLY, CDR2 FYNNEI. The CDR3 totals 12 residues. Trimming pared 6 bases from V and 9 bases from J, leaving 12 bases between. In DNA, the CDR3 is TGTGCCAGCAGCGGTGAGGTATGGCCCCAGCATTTT. Amino acids: CASSGEVWPQHF. Looking up the rest from reference TRBV2 and TRBJ1-5 gives the full variable domain: EPEVTQTPSHQVTQMGQEVILRCVPISNHLYFYWYRQILGQKVEFLVSFYNNEISEKSEIFDDQFSVERPDGSNFTLKIRSTKLEDSAMYFCASSGEVWPQHFGDGTRLSIL.

The chain uses TRBV3-1 (or the pseudogene TRBV3-2) and TRBJ2-7; TRBD2 agrees at 12 bases. V shed 0 bases and J 4 bases; nucleotides not matched to a gene: 10. Germline CDR1 is LGHDT and CDR2 is YNNKEL (reference sequence). The length of the CDR3 is 18 residues. Here the CDR3 DNA reads TGTGCCAGCAGCCAAGAGCCGTTTCAGACTAGCGGGAGTTACGAGCAGTACTTC. Amino acids: CASSQEPFQTSGSYEQYF.

The DNA of the CDR3 is TGTGCCAGCAGTTTATGGGGGCCTAGCTCCTACAATGAGCAGTTCTTC. This sequence encodes CASSLWGPSSYNEQFF. This sequence joins TRBV27 and TRBJ2-1; D possibly corresponds to TRBD1 (6 bases). Trimming removed 1 base from V and 0 bases from J, with 10 bases in between. The CDR3 extends over 16 amino acids. Germline loops: CDR1 MNHEY, CDR2 SMNVEV (reference sequence).

The CDR3 loop is CASSPQGSNQPQHF. The CDR3 region has the DNA TGTGCCAGCAGTCCTCAGGGTTCCAATCAGCCCCAGCATTTT. The rearrangement joins TRBV28 to TRBJ1-5; D is possibly TRBD1 (5 bases). V lost 5 bases and J lost 3, with 11 bases in between. Germline CDR1 is MDHEN and CDR2 is SYDVKM. This CDR3 contains 14 residues.

The rearrangement joins TRBV9 to TRBJ1-2, with TRBD1 matching 9 bases. The CDR3 totals 15 residues. CDR1 and CDR2 (germline): SGDLS, YYNGEE. J was trimmed by 5 bases and V by 4 bases; bases with no gene match: 9. The CDR3 here is CASSPTSGTGYGYTF. In DNA form, the CDR3 reads TGTGCCAGCAGCCCAACATCGGGGACAGGGTATGGCTACACCTTC.

The chain links TRBV7-9 to TRBJ2-3; a weak D match, TRBD1 (5 bases). Between the trimmed V and J ends, which lost 5 bases and 6 bases, there was a span of 18 bases. Looked up from germline, CDR1 is SEHNR and CDR2 is FQNEAQ (reference sequence). The CDR3 sequence is 15 residues long. CDR3 nucleotide sequence: TGTGCCAGCAGCCCCGCCGGTTCCAGGGCGGATACGCAGTATTTT. This gives the protein CASSPAGSRADTQYF.

V is TRBV10-2 and J is TRBJ2-5, with a weak D call TRBD2 (7 bases). CDR1 and CDR2 from the germline V gene are WSHSY and SAAADI. This CDR3 contains 17 residues. Trimming took 2 bases from V and 5 from J, leaving 21 bases between them. CDR3 loop: CASSERGARRGQETQYF. CDR3 bases: TGCGCCAGCAGTGAGAGGGGGGCCCGGCGGGGGCAGGAGACCCAGTACTTC.

This chain joins TRBV7-2 and TRBJ2-4, with a weak D call TRBD2 (6 bases). There are 16 residues in the CDR3. The V end lost 1 base, the J end lost 6 bases, and 16 bases lay between the germline ends. Germline V gene data show CDR1 as SGHTA and CDR2 as FQGNSA. The CDR3: CASSLVSGQTSNIQYF. CDR3 DNA sequence: TGTGCCAGCAGCTTAGTAAGCGGGCAGACATCAAACATTCAGTACTTC. The full variable domain, in which reference TRBV7-2 and TRBJ2-4 provide the parts outside the CDR3, is GAGVSQSPSNKVTEKGKDVELRCDPISGHTALYWYRQSLGQGLEFLIYFQGNSAPDKSGLPSDRFSAERTGGSVSTLTIQRTQQEDSAVYLCASSLVSGQTSNIQYFGAGTRLSVL.

CDR3 protein: CASSIGQQDYGYTF. CDR3 bases: TGCGCCAGCAGCATTGGACAGCAAGACTATGGCTACACCTTC. This chain joins TRBV5-1 and TRBJ1-2, with D possibly matching TRBD1 (6 bases). The V end was cut by 4 bases, the J end by 3 bases, with 13 bases between. The germline gives CDR1 SGHRS, CDR2 YFSETQ. This CDR3 spans 14 amino acids.

This clone was counted a single time. The chain recombines TRBV7-3 with TRBJ2-6; 9 positions match TRBD2. The CDR3 is made up of 19 amino acids. Germline V gene lookup returns CDR1 SGHTA and CDR2 FQGTGA. J was trimmed by 0 bases and V by 3 bases; bases with no gene match: 9. The CDR3 DNA follows: TGTGCCAGCAGCTTCCCAGCGGGGGGCCGAATCTCTGGGGCCAACGTCCTGACTTTC. Amino acid sequence: CASSFPAGGRISGANVLTF.

The DNA for the CDR3 is TGTGCCAGCAGTGAAGGTGTTAATAATTCACCCCTCCACTTT. Protein sequence: CASSEGVNNSPLHF. The chain uses TRBV2 and TRBJ1-6, with D uncertain. Trimming pared 1 base from V and 5 bases from J, leaving 6 bases between. Germline V gene sequence: CDR1 SNHLY, CDR2 FYNNEI. This CDR3 region has 14 residues.

The rearrangement uses TRBV11-3 and TRBJ2-3, with D unresolved. The CDR3 runs 13 residues. Per the germline V gene, CDR1 is SGHNT and CDR2 is YENEEA. The ends were cut back, 4 bases at V and 6 bases at J, with 11 bases in the middle. The DNA of the CDR3 is TGTGCCAGCAGCTCACCCCCTAAGGATACGCAGTATTTT. Translating it yields CASSSPPKDTQYF.

In this sample, this clone turned up once. The chain couples TRBV18 to TRBJ1-5; 7 nucleotides agree with TRBD1. Unmatched junction bases numbered 8, after V lost 2 bases and J lost 4 bases. The CDR3 spans 16 residues. CDR1 and CDR2 (germline): KGHSH, LQKENI. CDR3 in amino acids: CASSPGTVSSNQPQHF. DNA of the CDR3: TGTGCCAGCTCACCAGGGACAGTGTCTTCAAATCAGCCCCAGCATTTT. The whole variable domain, filled in from reference TRBV18 and TRBJ1-5, reads NAGVMQNPRHLVRRRGQEARLRCSPMKGHSHVYWYRQLPEEGLKFMVYLQKENIIDESGMPKERFSAEFPKEGPSILRIQQVVRGDSAAYFCASSPGTVSSNQPQHFGDGTRLSIL.

The chain is built from TRBV5-1 and TRBJ2-1; 8 bases are a match to TRBD2. The CDR3 extends over 15 amino acids. CDR1 is SGHRS, CDR2 YFSETQ, per germline. Unmatched junction bases numbered 5, after V lost 5 bases and J lost 1 base. The CDR3 sequence is CASRKTSGSYNEQFF. CDR3 bases: TGCGCCAGCAGAAAAACTAGCGGATCCTACAATGAGCAGTTCTTC.

This clone was counted only a few times. V and J are TRBV27 and TRBJ2-1; a weak D match, TRBD1 (6 bases). The V and J ends lost 5 bases and 5 bases respectively, with 13 bases between them. Looked up from germline, CDR1 is MNHEY and CDR2 is SMNVEV (reference sequence). The CDR3 covers 14 residues. The CDR3 coding sequence is TGTGCCAGCAGTACGCCCGGACAGAACAATGAGCAGTTCTTC. It specifies CASSTPGQNNEQFF.

V and J are TRBV7-9 and TRBJ2-7; D may be TRBD1 (6 bases). Germline V gives CDR1 SEHNR, CDR2 FQNEAQ (reference sequence). The length of the CDR3 is 14 residues. Trimming removed 3 bases at V and 3 bases at J, with 12 bases between. For the CDR3, the DNA is TGTGCCAGCAGCTTGCCGACAGGAAACTACGAGCAGTACTTC. It is translated as CASSLPTGNYEQYF.

The chain couples TRBV4-1 to TRBJ2-2; tentatively, D is TRBD2 (5 bases). The germline V gene encodes CDR1 MGHRA and CDR2 YSYEKL. This CDR3 contains 16 residues. Trimming removed 1 base from V and 4 bases from J, with 13 bases in between. The CDR3 here is CASSQVKPGSTGELFF. Here the CDR3 DNA reads TGCGCCAGCAGCCAAGTCAAGCCGGGGAGCACCGGGGAGCTGTTTTTT.

DNA for the CDR3: TGTGCCAGCAGTTTTGGACAGGGGCAGTACGAGCAGTACTTC. Its translation: CASSFGQGQYEQYF. The chain is built from TRBV2 and TRBJ2-7; 9 nucleotides align to TRBD1. The V and J ends lost 5 bases and 4 bases, in that order; junction bases with no gene match: 6. The CDR3 spans 14 residues. Germline V gives CDR1 SNHLY, CDR2 FYNNEI.

This clone came up once. This sequence joins TRBV9 and TRBJ1-1, with D perhaps TRBD1 (5 bases). Between the trimmed V and J ends, which lost 0 bases and 5 bases, there was a span of 11 bases. CDR1 is SGDLS and CDR2 is YYNGEE in the germline V gene. The CDR3 is 14 amino acids. This CDR3 is CASSVEGEVTEAFF. The DNA for the CDR3 is TGTGCCAGCAGCGTAGAAGGGGAGGTTACTGAAGCTTTCTTT.

This chain uses TRBV19 with TRBJ2-5; 12 bases match TRBD2. From germline, CDR1 is LNHDA and CDR2 SQIVND (reference sequence). The CDR3 extends over 14 amino acids. J lost 4 bases, V lost 6 bases, and 3 bases had no gene match. Here the CDR3 DNA reads TGTGCCAGTAGGGCTAGCGGGAGGGGAGAGACCCAGTACTTC. Amino acid sequence: CASRASGRGETQYF.

The rearrangement links TRBV27 to TRBJ1-5; 10 bases align to TRBD1. Germline V lookup: CDR1 MNHEY, CDR2 SMNVEV (reference sequence). Trimming removed 6 bases from V and 2 bases from J; junction bases left unmatched: 4. The CDR3 consists of 15 residues. The CDR3 here is CASSPGTGGNQPQHF. CDR3 coding DNA: TGTGCCAGCAGCCCCGGGACAGGGGGCAATCAGCCCCAGCATTTT.

Remarks on this clone: A much more abundant neighbour one base away suggests this may be a read error. The sample holds other DNA sequences that translate to the same CDR3. This sequence joins TRBV28 and TRBJ1-2, with 10 bases identical to TRBD1. This CDR3 region has 14 residues. Trimming took 5 bases from V and 2 from J; bases not matched to a gene: 2. Germline V gene sequence: CDR1 MDHEN, CDR2 SYDVKM. The CDR3 loop reads CASSPGQGNYGYTF. The CDR3 nucleotides are TGTGCCAGCAGTCCGGGACAGGGGAACTATGGCTACACCTTC.

DNA of the CDR3: TGCGCCGTCTACGGAACAGGGAGCTACGAGCAGTACTTC. Protein product: CAVYGTGSYEQYF. This sequence joins TRBV5-1 and TRBJ2-7, with a possible D match to TRBD1 (6 bases). Germline V gene lookup returns CDR1 SGHRS and CDR2 YFSETQ. The CDR3 has 13 residues. Deletions cut 10 bases from V and 3 bases from J, with 17 bases between.

The genes are TRBV2 and TRBJ2-7; TRBD1 matches 8 bases. The germline V gene encodes CDR1 SNHLY and CDR2 FYNNEI. The CDR3 extends over 13 amino acids. J was trimmed by 0 bases and V by 10 bases; bases with no gene match: 5. CDR3 nucleotides: TGTGCCACCCGGGACAGGAACTCCTACGAGCAGTACTTC. As protein: CATRDRNSYEQYF. Complete variable domain (other parts from reference TRBV2 and TRBJ2-7): EPEVTQTPSHQVTQMGQEVILRCVPISNHLYFYWYRQILGQKVEFLVSFYNNEISEKSEIFDDQFSVERPDGSNFTLKIRSTKLEDSAMYFCATRDRNSYEQYFGPGTRLTVT.